The clone carrying this T cell receptor (beta chain) was seen just once. Clones were sequenced by immunoSEQ multiplex PCR, and TCRdb holds only the in-frame ones, with some missing. The data hold 130,000 or so clones, with approximately 94% observed a single time. V was pared by 3 bases and J by 6 bases, with 9 bases between. The CDR3 sequence is 13 residues long. From germline, CDR1 is MNHNS and CDR2 SASEGT. This record belongs to a study of control samples from healthy donors and cancer patients. This clonotype was sampled from a man aged 40-49 years in good health. Sample: blood. V gene TRBV6-1 combines with J gene TRBJ1-5, with D maybe TRBD1 (5 bases). The CDR3 is CASSDRAGQPQHF. The CDR3 region has the DNA TGTGCCAGCAGTGACAGGGCTGGTCAGCCCCAGCATTTT.